What follows are 31 T cell receptor beta chains derived from one specimen sequenced in a study of CD8 T cells in ankylosing spondylitis. Study results and limitations: Apparently characteristic of ankylosing spondylitis blood was a TCR beta motif (fewer than 10 highly homologous variants).

TCRdb re-called the 5' RACE reads with MiXCR, one entry per CDR3 protein. Of about 480,000 distinct CDR3 sequences in the sample, roughly a sixth were seen once. No antigen is known for these receptors. The sequenced material came from blood, either unsorted or a sorted T cell fraction (not recorded which). The receptors shown here come from a male donor with ankylosing spondylitis.

The CDR3 loop reads CAISGSPNTEAFF. DNA for the CDR3: TGTGCCATCAGTGGGTCACCGAACACTGAAGCTTTCTTT. J is TRBJ1-1 and V is TRBV10-3; D not certain. Germline values: CDR1 ENHRY, CDR2 SYGVKD. The CDR3 length is 13 residues. With 4 bases removed from V and 1 base from J, the gap between germline ends came to 7 bases.

The rearrangement links TRBV5-1 to TRBJ2-1; D unresolved. The CDR3 extends over 14 amino acids. Trimming pared 5 bases from V and 0 bases from J, leaving 9 bases between. Germline V gene lookup returns CDR1 SGHRS and CDR2 YFSETQ. The CDR3, as DNA: TGCGCCAGCAGAGAAATCCCCTCCTACAATGAGCAGTTCTTC. It translates to CASREIPSYNEQFF.

The chain uses TRBV28 and TRBJ2-7, with D perhaps TRBD2 (5 bases). This CDR3 is 15 amino acids long. Trimming shortened V by 3 bases and J by 3 bases, and 15 bases separated the two germline ends. Germline CDR1 and CDR2: MDHEN and SYDVKM. In DNA, the CDR3 is TGTGCCAGCAGTTTTCTCCTCGGAGGCGACTACGAGCAGTACTTC. Its protein product is CASSFLLGGDYEQYF.

This clonotype has a handful of counts. The gene calls are TRBV3-1 and TRBJ2-3; 7 bases are a match to TRBD2. Germline V CDR1 and CDR2: LGHDT, YNNKEL (reference sequence). Trimming removed 2 bases from V and 3 bases from J; junction bases left unmatched: 2. CDR3 length: 14 amino acids. CDR3 nucleotides: TGTGCCAGCAGCCAATTACTAGCGACAGATACGCAGTATTTT. Translation gives CASSQLLATDTQYF.

The J gene is TRBJ2-1, the V gene TRBV5-1; D uncertain. With 0 bases removed from V and 0 bases from J, the gap between germline ends came to 10 bases. The CDR3 loop spans 16 amino acids. Germline-derived CDR1 and CDR2 are SGHRS and YFSETQ. The chain's CDR3 is CASSLDVGSSYNEQFF. In DNA, the CDR3 is TGCGCCAGCAGCTTGGATGTCGGTAGCTCCTACAATGAGCAGTTCTTC. Drawing the rest from reference TRBV5-1 and TRBJ2-1, the complete variable domain is KAGVTQTPRYLIKTRGQQVTLSCSPISGHRSVSWYQQTPGQGLQFLFEYFSETQRNKGNFPGRFSGRQFSNSRSEMNVSTLELGDSALYLCASSLDVGSSYNEQFFGPGTRLTVL.

V is TRBV30 and J is TRBJ1-1; D is uncertain. Trimming shortened V by 4 bases and J by 2 bases, and 11 bases separated the two germline ends. The CDR3 runs to 13 residues. The germline CDR1 and CDR2 sequences are GTSNPN and SVGIG (reference sequence). This CDR3 reads CAWTLVGNTEAFF. The CDR3, as DNA: TGTGCCTGGACCTTAGTTGGCAACACTGAAGCTTTCTTT.

The gene calls are TRBV5-1 and TRBJ1-5, with D maybe TRBD1 (5 bases). CDR1 and CDR2 (germline): SGHRS, YFSETQ. V lost 4 bases to trimming and J lost 5 bases, with 13 bases between them. There are 14 residues in the CDR3. This CDR3 reads CASSTQGMDQPQHF. The DNA of the CDR3 is TGCGCCAGCAGCACGCAGGGAATGGATCAGCCCCAGCATTTT.

The rearrangement links TRBV5-5 to TRBJ1-2; TRBD1 might be the D (5 bases). V lost 2 bases to trimming and J lost 2 bases, with 7 bases between them. This CDR3 is 13 amino acids long. Germline CDR1 and CDR2: SGHKS and YYEKEE (reference sequence). As DNA, the CDR3 is TGTGCCAGCAGCTTATGGGACAACTATGGCTACACCTTC. Encoded protein: CASSLWDNYGYTF. Drawing the rest from reference TRBV5-5 and TRBJ1-2, the complete variable domain is DAGVTQSPTHLIKTRGQQVTLRCSPISGHKSVSWYQQVLGQGPQFIFQYYEKEERGRGNFPDRFSARQFPNYSSELNVNALLLGDSALYLCASSLWDNYGYTFGSGTRLTVV.

This clonotype has more than one count but fewer than ten. The chain employs TRBV7-9 and TRBJ1-5, with a tentative D call TRBD1 (5 bases). The CDR3 spans 16 residues. V was clipped by 5 bases and J by 9 bases, with 23 bases between them. CDR1 and CDR2 (germline): SEHNR, FQNEAQ (reference sequence). The CDR3 sequence is CASSLGDQGASGPQHF. The CDR3 DNA reads TGTGCCAGCAGCCTAGGGGATCAGGGAGCCTCGGGGCCCCAGCATTTT.

In its sample, this clonotype was seen a few times. The germline gene is not matched at one end of the junction; a read error may be the cause. This rearrangement joins TRBV7-7 to TRBJ2-2; D ambiguous. Germline V gives CDR1 SSHAT, CDR2 FNYEAQ (reference sequence). The CDR3 runs 13 residues. CDR3: CASSTMGTGELFF. The CDR3 DNA follows: TGTGCTAGCAGCACCATGGGTACCGGGGAGCTGTTTTTT. The whole variable domain, remainder taken from reference TRBV7-7 and TRBJ2-2, is GAGVSQSPRYKVTKRGQDVTLRCDPISSHATLYWYQQALGQGPEFLTYFNYEAQPDKSGLPSDRFSAERPEGSISTLTIQRTEQRDSAMYRCASSTMGTGELFFGEGSRLTVL.

The chain combines TRBV7-9 with TRBJ1-4, with D possibly TRBD1 on 6 matching bases. The CDR3 is 16 amino acids. V lost 3 bases, J lost 13 bases, and 24 bases lay in between. Germline CDR1 SEHNR, CDR2 FQNEAQ (reference sequence). CDR3 amino acids: CASSLATGTRESGLFF. In nucleotides, the CDR3 is TGTGCCAGCAGCTTGGCCACCGGGACACGGGAGTCCGGACTGTTTTTT.

The chain is built from TRBV5-1 and TRBJ2-7, with D possibly matching TRBD1 (5 bases). Per the germline V gene, CDR1 is SGHRS and CDR2 is YFSETQ. The CDR3 consists of 13 residues. Trimming pared 4 bases from V and 0 bases from J, leaving 8 bases between. The DNA for the CDR3 is TGCGCCAGCAGCGCAACAGGCTCCTACGAGCAGTACTTC. It codes for CASSATGSYEQYF. The variable domain in full, with the rest retrieved from reference TRBV5-1 and TRBJ2-7, is KAGVTQTPRYLIKTRGQQVTLSCSPISGHRSVSWYQQTPGQGLQFLFEYFSETQRNKGNFPGRFSGRQFSNSRSEMNVSTLELGDSALYLCASSATGSYEQYFGPGTRLTVT.

In its sample, this clonotype was seen a few times. This rearrangement joins TRBV5-1 to TRBJ2-1; D remains ambiguous. The CDR3 covers 13 residues. Germline CDR1 and CDR2: SGHRS and YFSETQ. V was clipped by 2 bases and J by 5 bases, with 8 bases between them. In DNA, the CDR3 is TGCGCCAGCAGCTTACCCCGCGACAATGAGCAGTTCTTC. Its translation is CASSLPRDNEQFF.

This clonotype occurred a few times. The chain has TRBV9 and TRBJ1-3, with D uncertain. The CDR3 spans 14 residues. With 6 bases removed from V and 1 base from J, the gap between germline ends came to 11 bases. From germline, CDR1 is SGDLS and CDR2 YYNGEE. CDR3 nucleotides: TGTGCCAGCACTCTCGAGGAGTCTGGAAACACCATATATTTT. Translating it yields CASTLEESGNTIYF.

The rearrangement links TRBV9 to TRBJ2-7; 8 positions match TRBD1. CDR3 length: 16 amino acids. Trimming took 0 bases from V and 9 from J; bases not matched to a gene: 14. The germline CDR1 and CDR2 sequences are SGDLS and YYNGEE. The chain's CDR3 is CASSVAPQGQDRRQYF. The CDR3, as DNA: TGTGCCAGCAGCGTAGCCCCCCAGGGACAGGACAGGAGGCAGTACTTC.

There are a few counts of this clonotype. This chain links TRBV6-1 with TRBJ2-2, with TRBD1 identical over 9 bases. V lost 6 bases and J lost 6; bases outside the gene matches: 8. The CDR3 length is 15 residues. The germline V gene encodes CDR1 MNHNS and CDR2 SASEGT. CDR3 nucleotides: TGTGCCAGCAGCCCGATGACAGGGGGTCCCGGGGAGCTGTTTTTT. Translated: CASSPMTGGPGELFF.

This clonotype was counted between two and nine times. CDR3 sequence reads: CASRPGTSGGDEQFF. The CDR3 DNA reads as TGTGCCAGCAGGCCCGGGACTAGCGGGGGGGATGAGCAGTTCTTC. This sequence joins TRBV4-2 and TRBJ2-1; 16 positions match TRBD2. Germline assignment: CDR1 LGHNA and CDR2 YNFKEQ. The CDR3 length is 15 residues. Trimming removed 6 bases from V and 8 bases from J; junction bases left unmatched: 4.

This chain connects TRBV2 to TRBJ1-1; the match to TRBD1 covers 9 bases. Germline V gives CDR1 SNHLY, CDR2 FYNNEI. The CDR3 consists of 15 residues. Trimming took 6 bases from V and 0 from J; bases not matched to a gene: 5. This CDR3 is CASRKQGALNTEAFF. In DNA, the CDR3 is TGTGCCAGCAGGAAACAGGGGGCGTTGAACACTGAAGCTTTCTTT.

V and J are TRBV12-3 or TRBV12-4 and TRBJ1-3; D ambiguous. The V end was cut by 6 bases, the J end by 7 bases, with 10 bases between. This CDR3 is built from 12 residues. CDR3 protein: CASRSHGNTIYF. The CDR3 nucleotides are TGTGCCAGCAGGTCCCATGGGAACACCATATATTTT.

This clonotype was seen only a few times. The J gene is TRBJ2-1, the V gene TRBV20-1; possible D gene TRBD2, 5 bases. Trimming took 6 bases from V and 0 from J, leaving 12 bases between them. The CDR3 length is 14 residues. Germline assignment: CDR1 DFQATT and CDR2 SNEGSKA (reference sequence). The CDR3 protein is CSAEKRTSYNEQFF. Here the CDR3 DNA reads TGCAGTGCCGAAAAGCGGACCTCCTACAATGAGCAGTTCTTC.

V is TRBV6-1 and J is TRBJ2-7; tentatively, D is TRBD1 or TRBD2 (6 bases each). V lost 11 bases and J 2 bases, leaving 13 bases between the germline ends. The germline V gene has CDR1 MNHNS and CDR2 SASEGT. The CDR3 is made up of 12 amino acids. The DNA of the CDR3 is TGTGCCGGGCGGGACACAACCTACGAGCAGTACTTC. Translation gives CAGRDTTYEQYF.

This clonotype has a handful of counts. The CDR3, as DNA: TGCAGCGGAATCTTTGAAAGGAATGAGCAGTTCTTC. Its protein is CSGIFERNEQFF. This rearrangement joins TRBV29-1 to TRBJ2-1; no reliable D call. V shed 7 bases and J shed 7 bases, with 14 bases lying between them. This CDR3 region has 12 residues. CDR1 and CDR2 (germline): SQVTM, ANQGSEA.

This clonotype was detected many times. CDR3 DNA sequence: TGTGCCAGCAGCTCCACCAACAGGGACACTGAAGCTTTCTTT. Its translation: CASSSTNRDTEAFF. The rearrangement links TRBV5-6 to TRBJ1-1, with D possibly being TRBD1 (6 bases). Trimming cost V 3 bases and J 3 bases, with 12 bases left between them. The CDR3 sequence is 14 residues long. Germline lookup yields CDR1 SGHDT and CDR2 YYEEEE. Full variable domain (rest looked up from reference TRBV5-6 and TRBJ1-1): DAGVTQSPTHLIKTRGQQVTLRCSPKSGHDTVSWYQQALGQGPQFIFQYYEEEERQRGNFPDRFSGHQFPNYSSELNVNALLLGDSALYLCASSSTNRDTEAFFGQGTRLTVV.

Only a few counts were recorded for this clonotype. The junction does not match germline at one end; this may be a read error. The rearrangement links TRBV7-7 to TRBJ1-1; D is unclear. The CDR3 is made up of 13 amino acids. Germline V gene sequence: CDR1 SSHAT, CDR2 FNYEAQ (reference sequence). This CDR3 is CASSPLGGVEAFF. CDR3 coding DNA: TGTGCTAGCAGTCCCCTTGGCGGGGTTGAAGCTTTCTTT.

This clonotype was picked up a small number of times. The chain joins TRBV4-1 to TRBJ1-1; D is perhaps TRBD1 (5 bases). V lost 2 bases to trimming and J lost 1 base, with 14 bases between them. Germline V gives CDR1 MGHRA, CDR2 YSYEKL. There are 16 residues in the CDR3. The CDR3: CASSQPPGQGNTEAFF. CDR3 DNA: TGCGCCAGCAGCCAACCCCCTGGGCAGGGGAACACTGAAGCTTTCTTT.

This clonotype was detected only a few times. The chain recombines TRBV21-1 with TRBJ2-7; the tabulated D call, TRBD2, remains unverified against the DNA. TRBV21-1 is an annotated pseudogene. The CDR3 has 16 amino acids. CDR3 DNA: TGTGCCAGCAGCAATCGGCTAGCTTCGGCCTCCTACGAGCAGTACTTC. Protein sequence: CASSNRLASASYEQYF.

The sample holds many counts of this clonotype. The chain carries TRBV12-3 or TRBV12-4 and TRBJ2-7; D is undetermined. The V end lost 7 bases, the J end lost 0 bases, and 13 bases lay between the germline ends. The length of the CDR3 is 14 residues. The CDR3 spells CASKVTTSSYEQYF. The CDR3 coding sequence is TGTGCCAGCAAAGTAACAACGAGCTCCTACGAGCAGTACTTC.

The V call is TRBV4-2, the J call TRBJ2-1; D might be TRBD2 (7 bases). The CDR3 is 17 residues long. Trimming left V 4 bases short and J 2 bases short, with 18 bases between. The germline gives CDR1 LGHNA, CDR2 YNFKEQ. CDR3 sequence reads: CASSLLGGGETYNEQFF. DNA for the CDR3: TGTGCCAGCAGCCTCCTAGGGGGGGGCGAAACCTACAATGAGCAGTTCTTC.

This chain joins TRBV3-1 and TRBJ2-7; D gene ambiguous. The CDR3 has 14 amino acids. V was pared by 0 bases and J by 7 bases, with 13 bases between. Germline assignment: CDR1 LGHDT and CDR2 YNNKEL (reference sequence). The CDR3 protein is CASSQDWVGGEQYF. CDR3 bases: TGTGCCAGCAGCCAAGATTGGGTGGGTGGAGAGCAGTACTTC.

The chain links TRBV5-1 to TRBJ2-5, with 7 bases aligning to TRBD1. The length of the CDR3 is 15 residues. V lost 4 bases to trimming and J lost 2 bases; unmatched junction nucleotides: 8. Per germline, CDR1 SGHRS and CDR2 YFSETQ. The CDR3 DNA is TGCGCCAGCAGCACTGATCCGGGACAGCAAGAGACCCAGTACTTC. The encoded protein is CASSTDPGQQETQYF.

A few counts support this clonotype. The rearrangement joins TRBV6-1 to TRBJ2-5; D not certain. Germline CDR1 is MNHNS and CDR2 is SASEGT. The CDR3 sequence is 12 residues long. Between the trimmed V and J ends, which lost 8 bases and 5 bases, there was a span of 12 bases. The DNA for the CDR3 is TGTGCCAGCTTTGGGGTCCCCGAGACCCAGTACTTC. It codes for CASFGVPETQYF.